This T cell receptor (beta chain) is drawn from a study of blood T cells in healthy people across ages. Through a sample-barcoded 5' primer and a J-beta primer mix, a second PCR was run for about 6 to 11 cycles. One entry per CDR3 protein results from TCRdb running MiXCR on the 5' RACE reads. The sample includes approximately 2,000,000 distinct CDR3 sequences, approximately 39% seen only once; the top ten take more than 20%. This CDR3 comprises 15 residues. Germline-derived CDR1 and CDR2 are SGHTA and FQGNSA. Trimming stripped 2 bases from V and 1 base from J, with 12 bases between. In this sample, this clonotype turned up a few times.

The chain recombines TRBV7-2 with TRBJ2-7; D might be TRBD1 or TRBD2, each matching 6 bases. The sequence derives from a human donor in good health. The sample taken for sequencing was blood. CDR3 loop: CASSLSGAGSYEQYF. The DNA of the CDR3 is TGTGCCAGCAGCTTATCAGGGGCGGGGTCCTACGAGCAGTACTTC.